The clone carrying this T cell receptor (beta chain) was recorded many times. The antigen remains undetermined. These data come from a study of T-cell reconstitution after alpha-beta-depleted transplantation in children. Study conclusions and caveats: Some patients owed their high day-60 TCRbeta diversity to surviving recipient T cells and thymic progenitors. Newly generated T cells supplied most T-cell counts and diversity one year post-transplant. Reported findings indicate that, about two months after transplant, alpha-beta T cells came from several hundred expanded clones, which were derived from non-depleted graft cells.

Researchers prepared the TCRbeta library using unique molecular identifiers, the study reports. A single record per CDR3 protein comes from TCRdb applying MiXCR to the PCR reads. The profile shows about 200,000 distinct CDR3 sequences, approximately 6.8% of them singletons. Per the germline V gene, CDR1 is KGHSH and CDR2 is LQKENI. The CDR3 consists of 15 residues. The V end was cut by 6 bases, the J end by 3 bases, with 18 bases between. This material consisted of PBMCs, taken before TCRalphabeta/CD19-depleted stem cell transplant. The rearrangement joins TRBV18 to TRBJ2-7, with D unclear. The source of this sequence is a girl under three years old with combined immunodeficiency, due to receive a stem cell transplant. The CDR3 is CASSPRPTLSYEQYF. For the CDR3, the DNA is TGTGCCAGCTCGCCTAGACCTACCCTGAGCTACGAGCAGTACTTC.